The text below deals with one T cell receptor (beta chain). The sample has other DNA sequences that encode this CDR3 too. Only in-frame clones appear in the TCRdb table, and some are missing; sequencing was by immunoSEQ multiplex PCR. The sample carries some 2.4 million clones, over 85% recorded once. This specimen comes from a study of shared clonotypes between healthy human individuals. The clonotype originates from a man in his late teens or twenties in good health. Some clones in this sample may be carry-over from other donors' samples. The sequenced sample was naive CD4+ T cells from PBMCs. The subset was: CD45RA+ positively selected.

This CDR3 is CASSLGPHYEQYF. The CDR3 DNA follows: TGTGCCAGCAGCTTGGGCCCTCACTACGAGCAGTACTTC. V and J are TRBV11-3 and TRBJ2-7, with D hard to call. V lost 3 bases and J lost 3, with 9 bases in between. Germline V CDR1 and CDR2: SGHNT, YENEEA. This CDR3 spans 13 amino acids.